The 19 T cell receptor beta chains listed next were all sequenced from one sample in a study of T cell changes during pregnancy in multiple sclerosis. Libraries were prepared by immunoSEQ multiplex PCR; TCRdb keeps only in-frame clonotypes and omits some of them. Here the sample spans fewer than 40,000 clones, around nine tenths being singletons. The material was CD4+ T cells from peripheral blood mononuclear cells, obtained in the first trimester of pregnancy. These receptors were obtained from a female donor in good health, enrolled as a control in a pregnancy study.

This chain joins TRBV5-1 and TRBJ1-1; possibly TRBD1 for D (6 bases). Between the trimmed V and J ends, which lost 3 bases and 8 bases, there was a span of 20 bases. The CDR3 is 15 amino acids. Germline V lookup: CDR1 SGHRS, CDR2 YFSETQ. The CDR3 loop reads CASSYYGQGRDEAFF. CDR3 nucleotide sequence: TGCGCCAGCAGCTACTACGGCCAGGGGAGGGACGAAGCTTTCTTT.

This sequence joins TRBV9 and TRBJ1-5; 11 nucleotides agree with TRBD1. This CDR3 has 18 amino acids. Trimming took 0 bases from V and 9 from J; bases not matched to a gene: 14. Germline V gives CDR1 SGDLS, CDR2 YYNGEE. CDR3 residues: CASSVGDGTGGTQWPQHF. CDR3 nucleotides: TGTGCCAGCAGCGTAGGAGATGGGACAGGGGGAACCCAATGGCCCCAGCATTTT.

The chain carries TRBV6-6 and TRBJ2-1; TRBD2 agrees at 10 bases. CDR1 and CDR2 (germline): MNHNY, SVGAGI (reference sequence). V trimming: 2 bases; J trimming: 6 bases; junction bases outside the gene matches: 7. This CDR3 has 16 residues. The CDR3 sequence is CASSYGASGGLNEQFF. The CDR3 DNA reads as TGTGCCAGCAGTTACGGGGCTAGCGGGGGCCTCAATGAGCAGTTCTTC.

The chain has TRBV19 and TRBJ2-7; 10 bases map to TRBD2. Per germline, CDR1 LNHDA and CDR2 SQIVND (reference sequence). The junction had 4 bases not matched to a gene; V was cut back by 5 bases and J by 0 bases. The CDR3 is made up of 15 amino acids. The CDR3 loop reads CASSRPSGSSYEQYF. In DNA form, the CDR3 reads TGTGCCAGTAGTCGCCCTAGCGGGAGCTCCTACGAGCAGTACTTC.

CDR3 DNA sequence: TGCGCCAGCAGCTTGACGGGGGTGACAGATACGCAGTATTTT. Its protein is CASSLTGVTDTQYF. The chain links TRBV5-1 to TRBJ2-3; maybe TRBD2 (6 bases). This CDR3 contains 14 residues. The germline gives CDR1 SGHRS, CDR2 YFSETQ. The V and J ends lost 1 base and 3 bases respectively, with 9 bases between them.

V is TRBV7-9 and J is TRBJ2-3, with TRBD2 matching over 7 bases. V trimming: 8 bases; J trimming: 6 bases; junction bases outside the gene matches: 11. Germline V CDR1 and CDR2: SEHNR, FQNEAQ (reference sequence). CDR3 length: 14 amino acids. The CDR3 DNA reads TGTGCCAGCGCTCTTGGGGGGGTAGGGGATACGCAGTATTTT. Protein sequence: CASALGGVGDTQYF.

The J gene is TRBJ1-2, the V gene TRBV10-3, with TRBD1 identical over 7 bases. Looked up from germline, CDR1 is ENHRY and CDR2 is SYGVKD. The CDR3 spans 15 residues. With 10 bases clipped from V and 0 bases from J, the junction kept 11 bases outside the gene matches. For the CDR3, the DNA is TGTGCCACCGGACAATCTACAGGGGCTAACTATGGCTACACCTTC. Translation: CATGQSTGANYGYTF.

The CDR3 protein is CASGLIRKEIAGPEAGELFF. The CDR3 nucleotides are TGTGCTAGTGGTTTGATCCGTAAGGAGATAGCGGGGCCTGAGGCCGGGGAGCTGTTTTTT. The genes are TRBV12-5 and TRBJ2-2, with TRBD2 matching over 8 bases. V was clipped by 2 bases and J by 6 bases; unmatched bases: 20. CDR1 is LGHNT and CDR2 is FRNRAP in the germline V gene. This CDR3 comprises 20 residues.

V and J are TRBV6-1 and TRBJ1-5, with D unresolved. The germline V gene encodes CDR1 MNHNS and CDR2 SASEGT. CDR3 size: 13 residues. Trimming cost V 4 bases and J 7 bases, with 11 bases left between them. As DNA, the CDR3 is TGTGCCAGCAGTGTACACCGGAGCCAGCCCCAGCATTTT. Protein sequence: CASSVHRSQPQHF.

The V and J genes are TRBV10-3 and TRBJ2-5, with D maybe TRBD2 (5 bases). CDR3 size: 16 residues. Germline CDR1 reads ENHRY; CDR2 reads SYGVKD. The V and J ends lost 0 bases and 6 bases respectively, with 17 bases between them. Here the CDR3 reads CAISESFAGALKTQYF. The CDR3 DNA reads TGTGCCATCAGTGAGTCGTTCGCGGGCGCGTTAAAGACCCAGTACTTC.

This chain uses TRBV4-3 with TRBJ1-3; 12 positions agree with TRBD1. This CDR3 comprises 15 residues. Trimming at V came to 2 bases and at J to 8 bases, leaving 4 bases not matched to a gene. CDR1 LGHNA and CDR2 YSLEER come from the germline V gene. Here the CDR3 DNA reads TGCGCCAGCAGCCAAACGGGACAGGGGGCGGACACCATATATTTT. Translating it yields CASSQTGQGADTIYF.

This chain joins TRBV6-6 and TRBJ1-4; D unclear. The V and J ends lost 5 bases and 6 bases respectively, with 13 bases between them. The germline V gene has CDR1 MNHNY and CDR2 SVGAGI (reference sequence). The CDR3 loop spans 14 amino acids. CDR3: CASSPPRRDEKLFF. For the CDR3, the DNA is TGTGCCAGCAGTCCTCCCAGACGGGATGAAAAACTGTTTTTT.

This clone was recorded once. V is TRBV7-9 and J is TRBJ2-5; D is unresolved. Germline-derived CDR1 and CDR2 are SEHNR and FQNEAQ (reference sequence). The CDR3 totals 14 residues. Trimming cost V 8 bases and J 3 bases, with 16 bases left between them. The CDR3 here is CASSLAKDKETQYF. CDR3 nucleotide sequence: TGTGCCAGCTCTTTGGCGAAAGACAAAGAGACCCAGTACTTC.

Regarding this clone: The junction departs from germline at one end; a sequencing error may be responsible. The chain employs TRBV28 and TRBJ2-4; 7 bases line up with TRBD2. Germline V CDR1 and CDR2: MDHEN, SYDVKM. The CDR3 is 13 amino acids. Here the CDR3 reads CASSDAFSQRGDF. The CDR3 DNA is TGTGCCAGCAGTGACGCCTTTAGCCAGCGGGGCGACTTC.

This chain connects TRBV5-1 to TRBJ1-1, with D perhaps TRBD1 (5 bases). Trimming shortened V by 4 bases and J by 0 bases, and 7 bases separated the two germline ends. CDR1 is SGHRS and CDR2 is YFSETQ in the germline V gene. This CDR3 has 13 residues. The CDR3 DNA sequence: TGCGCCAGCAGCCCACAGGTGAACACTGAAGCTTTCTTT. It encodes CASSPQVNTEAFF.

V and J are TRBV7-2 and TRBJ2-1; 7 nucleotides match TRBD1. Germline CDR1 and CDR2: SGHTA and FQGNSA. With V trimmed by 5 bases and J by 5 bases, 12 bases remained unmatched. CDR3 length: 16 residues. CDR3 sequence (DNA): TGTGCCAGCAGCGCCGCTCGAGAGGGGGCGAACAATGAGCAGTTCTTC. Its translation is CASSAAREGANNEQFF.

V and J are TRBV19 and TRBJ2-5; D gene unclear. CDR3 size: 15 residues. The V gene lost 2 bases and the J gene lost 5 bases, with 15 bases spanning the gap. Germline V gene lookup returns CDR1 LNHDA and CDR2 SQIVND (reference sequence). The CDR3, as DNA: TGTGCCAGTAGTATAAAGCTGTGGGCGTGGGAGACCCAGTACTTC. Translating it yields CASSIKLWAWETQYF.

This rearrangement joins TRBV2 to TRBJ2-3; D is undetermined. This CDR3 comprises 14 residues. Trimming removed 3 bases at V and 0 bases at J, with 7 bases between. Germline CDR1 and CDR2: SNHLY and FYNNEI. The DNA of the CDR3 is TGTGCCAGCAGTGACAGCGCTAGCACAGATACGCAGTATTTT. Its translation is CASSDSASTDTQYF.

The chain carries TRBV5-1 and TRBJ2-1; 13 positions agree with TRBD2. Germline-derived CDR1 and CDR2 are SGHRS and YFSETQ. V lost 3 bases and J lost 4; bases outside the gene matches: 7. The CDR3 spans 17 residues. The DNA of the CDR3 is TGCGCCAGCAGCTCAAACCCGGGACTAGCGGGGTACAATGAGCAGTTCTTC. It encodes CASSSNPGLAGYNEQFF. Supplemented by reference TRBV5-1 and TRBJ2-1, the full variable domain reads KAGVTQTPRYLIKTRGQQVTLSCSPISGHRSVSWYQQTPGQGLQFLFEYFSETQRNKGNFPGRFSGRQFSNSRSEMNVSTLELGDSALYLCASSSNPGLAGYNEQFFGPGTRLTVL.